One T cell receptor beta chain is described in this entry. The data originate from a study of blood T cell repertoires in COVID-19. The junction had 6 bases not matched to a gene; V was cut back by 5 bases and J by 11 bases. Germline V lookup: CDR1 MGHDK, CDR2 SYGVNS. CDR3 length: 12 residues. Assay used: immunoSEQ multiplex PCR; TCRdb lists only in-frame clones, some missing. The table includes approximately 160,000 clones, under 90% detected once. This receptor was obtained from a woman between 50 and 59 years old who had recovered from COVID-19. The specimen was PBMCs or T cells enriched from blood (not recorded which). This chain connects TRBV25-1 to TRBJ1-1; 9 bases align to TRBD1. The CDR3 DNA is TGTGCCAGCAGTTACGGGACAGGGAATGCTTTCTTT. This gives the protein CASSYGTGNAFF. Drawing the rest from reference TRBV25-1 and TRBJ1-1, the complete variable domain is EADIYQTPRYLVIGTGKKITLECSQTMGHDKMYWYQQDPGMELHLIHYSYGVNSTEKGDLSSESTVSRIRTEHFPLTLESARPSHTSQYLCASSYGTGNAFFGQGTRLTVV.